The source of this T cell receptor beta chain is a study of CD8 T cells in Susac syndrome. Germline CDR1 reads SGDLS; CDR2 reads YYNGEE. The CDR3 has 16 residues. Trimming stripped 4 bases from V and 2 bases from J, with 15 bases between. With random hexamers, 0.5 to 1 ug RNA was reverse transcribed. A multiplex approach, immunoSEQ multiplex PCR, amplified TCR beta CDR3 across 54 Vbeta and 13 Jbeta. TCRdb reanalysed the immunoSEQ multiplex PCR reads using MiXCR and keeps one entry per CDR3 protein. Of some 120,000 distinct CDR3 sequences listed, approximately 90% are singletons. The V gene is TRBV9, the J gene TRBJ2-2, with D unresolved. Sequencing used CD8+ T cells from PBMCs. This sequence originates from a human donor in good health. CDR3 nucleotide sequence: TGTGCCAGCAGCCCCCGTGGGTCGCAAAACACCGGGGAGCTGTTTTTT. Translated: CASSPRGSQNTGELFF. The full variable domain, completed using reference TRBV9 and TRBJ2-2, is DSGVTQTPKHLITATGQRVTLRCSPRSGDLSVYWYQQSLDQGLQFLIQYYNGEERAKGNILERFSAQQFPDLHSELNLSSLELGDSALYFCASSPRGSQNTGELFFGEGSRLTVL.